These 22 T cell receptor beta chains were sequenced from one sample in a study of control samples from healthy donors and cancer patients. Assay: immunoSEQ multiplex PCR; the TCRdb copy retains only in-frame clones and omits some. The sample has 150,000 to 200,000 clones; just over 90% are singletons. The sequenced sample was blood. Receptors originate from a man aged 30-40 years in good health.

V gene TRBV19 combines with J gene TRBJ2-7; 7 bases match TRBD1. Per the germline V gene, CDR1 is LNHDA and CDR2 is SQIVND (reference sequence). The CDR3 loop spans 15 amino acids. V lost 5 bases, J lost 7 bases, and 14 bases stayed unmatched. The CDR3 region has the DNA TGTGCCAGTAGTGTTCAACAGGGGAATCAGGAGGAGCAGTACTTC. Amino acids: CASSVQQGNQEEQYF.

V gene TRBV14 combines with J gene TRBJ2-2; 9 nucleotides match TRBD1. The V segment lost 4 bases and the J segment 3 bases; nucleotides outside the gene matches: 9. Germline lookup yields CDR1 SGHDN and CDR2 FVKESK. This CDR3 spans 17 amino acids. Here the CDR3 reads CASSPGLGQGYTGELFF. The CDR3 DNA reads TGTGCCAGCAGCCCTGGACTGGGACAGGGATACACCGGGGAGCTGTTTTTT.

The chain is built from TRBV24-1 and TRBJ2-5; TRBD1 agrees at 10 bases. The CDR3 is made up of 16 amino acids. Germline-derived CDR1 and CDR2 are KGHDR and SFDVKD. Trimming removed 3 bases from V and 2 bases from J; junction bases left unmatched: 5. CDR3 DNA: TGTGCCACCAGTGATATCGGGACAGGGGCGCAAGAGACCCAGTACTTC. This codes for CATSDIGTGAQETQYF.

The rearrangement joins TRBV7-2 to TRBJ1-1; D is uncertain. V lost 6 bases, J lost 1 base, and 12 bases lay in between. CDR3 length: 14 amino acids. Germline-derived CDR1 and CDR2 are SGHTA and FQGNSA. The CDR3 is CASRKRAGNTEAFF. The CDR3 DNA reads TGTGCCAGCAGGAAGAGGGCGGGGAACACTGAAGCTTTCTTT.

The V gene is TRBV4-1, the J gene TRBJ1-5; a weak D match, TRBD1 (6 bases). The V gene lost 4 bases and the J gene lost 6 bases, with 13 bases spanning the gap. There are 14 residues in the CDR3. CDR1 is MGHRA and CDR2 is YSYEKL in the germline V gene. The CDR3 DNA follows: TGCGCCAGCAGCCTAGGGGGGGGTAGTCAGCCCCAGCATTTT. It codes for CASSLGGGSQPQHF.

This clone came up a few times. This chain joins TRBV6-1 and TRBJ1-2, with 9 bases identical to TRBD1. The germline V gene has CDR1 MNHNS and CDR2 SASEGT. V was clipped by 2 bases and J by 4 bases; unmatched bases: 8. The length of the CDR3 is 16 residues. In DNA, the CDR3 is TGTGCCAGCAGTGAACTTACAGGGGGCGCTGGCTATGGCTACACCTTC. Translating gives CASSELTGGAGYGYTF.

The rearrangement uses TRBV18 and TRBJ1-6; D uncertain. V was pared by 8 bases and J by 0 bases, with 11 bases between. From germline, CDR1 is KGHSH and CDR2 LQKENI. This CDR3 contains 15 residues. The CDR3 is CASTTTSSYNSPLHF. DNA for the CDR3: TGTGCCAGCACTACTACTAGCTCCTATAATTCACCCCTCCACTTT.

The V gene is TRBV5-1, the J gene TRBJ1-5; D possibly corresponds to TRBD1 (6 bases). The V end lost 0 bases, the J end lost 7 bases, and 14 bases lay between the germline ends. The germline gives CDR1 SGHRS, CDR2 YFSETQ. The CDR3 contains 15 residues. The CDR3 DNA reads TGCGCCAGCAGCTTGGATGGGGGGCAAGGACAGCCCCAGCATTTT. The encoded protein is CASSLDGGQGQPQHF.

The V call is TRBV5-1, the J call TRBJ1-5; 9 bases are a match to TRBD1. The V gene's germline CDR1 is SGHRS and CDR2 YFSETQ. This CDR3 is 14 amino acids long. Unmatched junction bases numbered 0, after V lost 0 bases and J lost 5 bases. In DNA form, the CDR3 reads TGCGCCAGCAGCTTGGGGACAGGGGATCAGCCCCAGCATTTT. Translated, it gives CASSLGTGDQPQHF.

CDR3 DNA sequence: TGTGCCTGGAGTGTAACCGGGGGCAACACTGAAGCTTTCTTT. The encoded protein is CAWSVTGGNTEAFF. V gene TRBV30 combines with J gene TRBJ1-1; a weak D match, TRBD1 (6 bases). Trimming shortened V by 0 bases and J by 2 bases, and 10 bases separated the two germline ends. Germline V lookup: CDR1 GTSNPN, CDR2 SVGIG (reference sequence). The CDR3 contains 14 residues.

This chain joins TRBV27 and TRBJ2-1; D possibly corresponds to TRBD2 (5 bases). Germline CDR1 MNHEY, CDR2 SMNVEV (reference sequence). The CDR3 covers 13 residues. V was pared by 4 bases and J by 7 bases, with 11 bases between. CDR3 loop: CASSSSRTNEQFF. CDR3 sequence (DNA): TGTGCCAGCAGTTCGTCCAGGACTAATGAGCAGTTCTTC.

The CDR3 region is CASSLDINQPQHF. In DNA, the CDR3 is TGTGCCAGCTCACTGGACATTAATCAGCCCCAGCATTTT. V is TRBV18 and J is TRBJ1-5, with D possibly TRBD1 on 5 matching bases. The germline V gene encodes CDR1 KGHSH and CDR2 LQKENI. The germline V and J ends were trimmed by 4 bases and 4 bases, with 8 bases remaining between them. CDR3 length: 13 amino acids.

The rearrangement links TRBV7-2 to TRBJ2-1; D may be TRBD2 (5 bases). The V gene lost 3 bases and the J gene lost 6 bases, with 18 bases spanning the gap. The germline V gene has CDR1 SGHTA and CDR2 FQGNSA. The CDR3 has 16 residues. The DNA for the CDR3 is TGTGCCAGCAGCTTCCTAGGCCCCAGCGGTGGCAATGAGCAGTTCTTC. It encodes CASSFLGPSGGNEQFF.

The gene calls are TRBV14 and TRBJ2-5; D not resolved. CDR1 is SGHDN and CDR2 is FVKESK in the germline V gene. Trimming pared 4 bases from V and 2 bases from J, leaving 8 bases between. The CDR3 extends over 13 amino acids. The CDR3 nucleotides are TGTGCCAGCAGCCGCATGTATCAAGAGACCCAGTACTTC. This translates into CASSRMYQETQYF.

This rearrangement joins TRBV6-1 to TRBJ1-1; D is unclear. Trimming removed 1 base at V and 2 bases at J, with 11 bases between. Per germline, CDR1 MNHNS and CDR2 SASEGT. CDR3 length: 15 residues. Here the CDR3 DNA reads TGTGCCAGCAGTGAAGAATTTCAGTTTAACACTGAAGCTTTCTTT. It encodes CASSEEFQFNTEAFF.

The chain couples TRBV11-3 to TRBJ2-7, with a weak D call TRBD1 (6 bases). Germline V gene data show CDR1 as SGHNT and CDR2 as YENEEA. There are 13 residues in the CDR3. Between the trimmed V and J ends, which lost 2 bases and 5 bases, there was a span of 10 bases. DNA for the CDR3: TGTGCCAGCAGCTTAACAGGGAATAACGAGCAGTACTTC. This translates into CASSLTGNNEQYF. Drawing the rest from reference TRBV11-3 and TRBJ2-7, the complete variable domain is EAGVVQSPRYKIIEKKQPVAFWCNPISGHNTLYWYLQNLGQGPELLIRYENEEAVDDSQLPKDRFSAERLKGVDSTLKIQPAELGDSAVYLCASSLTGNNEQYFGPGTRLTVT.

The CDR3 here is CASSLGGASGRGTDTQYF. In DNA, the CDR3 is TGTGCCAGCAGCCTGGGGGGGGCTAGCGGGAGGGGCACAGATACGCAGTATTTT. The V and J genes are TRBV5-4 and TRBJ2-3, with 12 bases aligning to TRBD2. J lost 1 base, V lost 4 bases, and 10 bases had no gene match. The CDR3 spans 18 residues. Germline CDR1 reads SGHNT; CDR2 reads YYREEE (reference sequence).

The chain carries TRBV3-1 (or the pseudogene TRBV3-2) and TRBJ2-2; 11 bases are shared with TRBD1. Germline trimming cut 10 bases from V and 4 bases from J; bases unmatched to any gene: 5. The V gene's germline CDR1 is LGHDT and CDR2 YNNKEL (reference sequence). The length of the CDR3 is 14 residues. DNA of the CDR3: TGTGCCACCGGACAGGGGGCACCCACCGGGGAGCTGTTTTTT. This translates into CATGQGAPTGELFF.

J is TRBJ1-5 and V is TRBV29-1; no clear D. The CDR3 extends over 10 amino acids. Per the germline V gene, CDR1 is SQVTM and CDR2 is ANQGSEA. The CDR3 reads CIPPIQPQHF. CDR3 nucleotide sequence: TGCATCCCCCCAATTCAGCCCCAGCATTTT.

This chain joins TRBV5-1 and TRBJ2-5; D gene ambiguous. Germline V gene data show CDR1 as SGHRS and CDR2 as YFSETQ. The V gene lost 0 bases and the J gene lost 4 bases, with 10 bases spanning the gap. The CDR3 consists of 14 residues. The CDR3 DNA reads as TGCGCCAGCAGCTTGGTTTCCAGCCCAGAGACCCAGTACTTC. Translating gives CASSLVSSPETQYF.

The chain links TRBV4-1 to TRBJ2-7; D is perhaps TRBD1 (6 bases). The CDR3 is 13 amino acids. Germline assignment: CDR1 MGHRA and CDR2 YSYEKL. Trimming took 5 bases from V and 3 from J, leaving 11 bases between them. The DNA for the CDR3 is TGCGCCAGCAGCTACGAGGACAGCTACGAGCAGTACTTC. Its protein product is CASSYEDSYEQYF.

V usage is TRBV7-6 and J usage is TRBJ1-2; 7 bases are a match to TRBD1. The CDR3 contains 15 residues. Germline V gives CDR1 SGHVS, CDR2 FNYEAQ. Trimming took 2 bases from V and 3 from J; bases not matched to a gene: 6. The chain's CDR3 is CASSLRAGGDYGYTF. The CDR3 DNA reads TGTGCCAGCAGCTTAAGGGCAGGGGGGGACTATGGCTACACCTTC.